This T cell receptor (beta chain) was observed in a study of shared clonotypes between healthy human individuals. The study's findings and limits: Naive subsets usually exceeded memory subsets in estimated richness.

As defined, naive CD8 cells were CD45RO-negative and positively selected for CCR7, with terminally differentiated effector memory CD45RA+ cells excluded. The V gene's germline CDR1 is MGHDK and CDR2 SYGVNS. CDR3 size: 11 residues. Trimming stripped 6 bases from V and 1 base from J, with 4 bases between. Profiling relied on immunoSEQ multiplex PCR, and the TCRdb table lists in-frame clones only, not all of them. The profile shows under 1 million clones, approximately 96% of them singletons. This clone appeared a single time. Its antigen is unknown. The source material was naive CD8+ T cells sorted from blood. V is TRBV25-1 and J is TRBJ2-7; D remains ambiguous. The TCR was taken from a man aged 25-45 years in good health. This chain's CDR3 is CASRRSYEQYF. The CDR3 DNA is TGTGCCAGCAGGAGGTCCTACGAGCAGTACTTC.